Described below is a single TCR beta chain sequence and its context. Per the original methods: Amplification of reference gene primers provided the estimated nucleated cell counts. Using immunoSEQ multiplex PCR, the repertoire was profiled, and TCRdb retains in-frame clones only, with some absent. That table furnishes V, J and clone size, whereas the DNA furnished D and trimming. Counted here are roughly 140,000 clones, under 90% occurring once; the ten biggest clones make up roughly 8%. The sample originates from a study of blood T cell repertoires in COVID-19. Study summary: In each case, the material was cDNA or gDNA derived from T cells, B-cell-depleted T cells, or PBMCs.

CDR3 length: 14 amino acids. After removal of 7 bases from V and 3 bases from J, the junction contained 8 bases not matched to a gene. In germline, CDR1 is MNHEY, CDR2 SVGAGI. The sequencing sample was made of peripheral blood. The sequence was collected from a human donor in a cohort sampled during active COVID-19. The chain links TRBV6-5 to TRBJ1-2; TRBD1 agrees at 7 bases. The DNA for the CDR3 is TGTGCCAGCACCGACTCGACAGGGTACTATGGCTACACCTTC. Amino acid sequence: CASTDSTGYYGYTF.